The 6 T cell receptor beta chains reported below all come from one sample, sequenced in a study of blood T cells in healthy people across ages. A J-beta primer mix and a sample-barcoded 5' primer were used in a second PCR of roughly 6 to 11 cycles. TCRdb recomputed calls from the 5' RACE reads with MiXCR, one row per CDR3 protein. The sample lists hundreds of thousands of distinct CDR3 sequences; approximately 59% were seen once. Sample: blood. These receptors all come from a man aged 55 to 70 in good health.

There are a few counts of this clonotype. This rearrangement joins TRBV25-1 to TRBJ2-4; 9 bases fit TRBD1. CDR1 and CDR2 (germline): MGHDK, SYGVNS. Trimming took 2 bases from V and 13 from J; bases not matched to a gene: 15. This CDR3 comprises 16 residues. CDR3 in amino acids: CASSEGTHRGRRTQYF. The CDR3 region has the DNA TGTGCCAGCAGTGAAGGGACTCACAGGGGGCGGAGAACCCAGTACTTC.

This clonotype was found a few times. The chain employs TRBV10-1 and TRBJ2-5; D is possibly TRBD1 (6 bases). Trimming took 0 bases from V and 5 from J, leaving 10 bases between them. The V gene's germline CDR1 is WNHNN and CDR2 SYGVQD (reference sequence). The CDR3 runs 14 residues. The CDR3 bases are TGCGCCAGCAGTGAGTCGAGGGGGACGGAGACCCAGTACTTC. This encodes CASSESRGTETQYF.

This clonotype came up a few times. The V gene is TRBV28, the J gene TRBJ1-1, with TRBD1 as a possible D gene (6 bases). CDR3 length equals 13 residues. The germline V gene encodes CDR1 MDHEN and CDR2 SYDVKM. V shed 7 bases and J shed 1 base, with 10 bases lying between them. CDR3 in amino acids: CASTLTGNTEAFF. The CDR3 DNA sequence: TGTGCCAGCACCTTGACAGGGAACACTGAAGCTTTCTTT.

As DNA, the CDR3 is TGTGCCAGCAGCTTAATTCCCCAGGGAAATCAGCCCCAGCATTTT. This encodes CASSLIPQGNQPQHF. This chain uses TRBV7-2 with TRBJ1-5; tentative D call: TRBD1 (5 bases). CDR1 and CDR2 from the germline V gene are SGHTA and FQGNSA. Trimming left V 2 bases short and J 4 bases short, with 12 bases between. The CDR3 loop spans 15 amino acids. Drawing the rest from reference TRBV7-2 and TRBJ1-5, the complete variable domain is GAGVSQSPSNKVTEKGKDVELRCDPISGHTALYWYRQSLGQGLEFLIYFQGNSAPDKSGLPSDRFSAERTGGSVSTLTIQRTQQEDSAVYLCASSLIPQGNQPQHFGDGTRLSIL.

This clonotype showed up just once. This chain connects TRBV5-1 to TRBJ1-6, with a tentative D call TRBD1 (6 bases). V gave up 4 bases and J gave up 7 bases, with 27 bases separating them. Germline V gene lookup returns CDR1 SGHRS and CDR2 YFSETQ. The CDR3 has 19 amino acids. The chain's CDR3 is CASSPTHRGGGLGNSPLHF. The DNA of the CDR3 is TGCGCCAGCAGCCCGACTCACCGCGGCGGGGGCTTGGGGAATTCACCCCTCCACTTT.

This CDR3 reads CASADRNDREGVIGTQYF. CDR3 coding DNA: TGTGCCAGCGCAGACCGAAACGACAGGGAGGGAGTCATAGGGACCCAGTACTTC. The chain is built from TRBV12-3 or TRBV12-4 and TRBJ2-5; D possibly matches TRBD1 or TRBD2 (7 bases each). CDR3 size: 18 residues. V lost 8 bases, J lost 7 bases, and 32 bases lay in between.